What follows are 25 T cell receptor beta chains derived from one specimen sequenced in a study of T cells in Graves' hyperthyroidism and ophthalmopathy (dated 2019 in TCRdb). Library construction relied on multiplex PCR. Sequenced using an Illumina HiSeq 2000. TCR beta CDR3 regions were amplified from RNA transcripts. A first-round RT-PCR of the TCR CDR3 used the HTBI primer set with the Qiagen OneStep RT-PCR kit. TCRdb's own reprocessing of the public reads used fastp at Q25 and MiXCR and kept productive beta chains. A single entry per CDR3 protein holds the most common genes and DNA from its merged rows. The sample table lists fewer than 550,000 distinct CDR3 sequences, more than 15% of them with a count of one. Of the sample, approximately 8% is held by the ten largest clones. The sample was blood. The receptors derive from a woman under 30 with Graves' hyperthyroidism.

This clonotype was picked up many times. The chain employs TRBV30 and TRBJ2-1; D remains ambiguous. The length of the CDR3 is 12 residues. V lost 1 base to trimming and J lost 6 bases, with 7 bases between them. Germline loops: CDR1 GTSNPN, CDR2 SVGIG (reference sequence). This chain's CDR3 is CAWSGARNEQFF. In DNA, the CDR3 is TGTGCCTGGAGTGGGGCCCGCAATGAGCAGTTCTTC.

The chain is built from TRBV7-9 and TRBJ1-2, with D perhaps matching TRBD1 (5 bases). The CDR3 totals 14 residues. V was pared by 4 bases and J by 4 bases, with 13 bases between. In germline, CDR1 is SEHNR, CDR2 FQNEAQ (reference sequence). Here the CDR3 reads CASSWGRNTYGYTF. The DNA for the CDR3 is TGTGCCAGCAGCTGGGGACGTAACACCTATGGCTACACCTTC.

This clonotype came up many times. The chain recombines TRBV27 with TRBJ1-5; a possible D gene is TRBD1 (5 bases). CDR1 and CDR2 from the germline V gene are MNHEY and SMNVEV (reference sequence). The length of the CDR3 is 16 residues. The ends were cut back, 0 bases at V and 4 bases at J, with 13 bases in the middle. This CDR3 is CASSLSTGTGNQPQHF. The CDR3 nucleotides read TGTGCCAGCAGTTTATCGACCGGGACTGGTAATCAGCCCCAGCATTTT.

J is TRBJ2-2 and V is TRBV13, with D tentatively TRBD1 (6 bases). The CDR3 covers 17 residues. Trimming left V 0 bases short and J 3 bases short, with 14 bases between. The V gene's germline CDR1 is PRHDT and CDR2 FYEKMQ (reference sequence). CDR3 protein: CASSLGKGRGDTGELFF. The DNA of the CDR3 is TGTGCCAGCAGCTTAGGGAAAGGCAGGGGAGACACCGGGGAGCTGTTTTTT.

This clonotype appeared many times. The chain joins TRBV7-9 to TRBJ1-1, with a tentative D call TRBD1 (5 bases). Germline CDR1 and CDR2: SEHNR and FQNEAQ (reference sequence). V shed 4 bases and J shed 3 bases, with 9 bases lying between them. The CDR3 spans 13 residues. The CDR3 region is CASSSDTHTEAFF. CDR3 DNA sequence: TGTGCCAGCAGCTCGGACACACACACTGAAGCTTTCTTT.

This clonotype was recorded many times. The DNA of the CDR3 is TGCAGTGCTCCCCTGGGAAGGGGGCAAGCATCACCCCTCCACTTT. Translated, it gives CSAPLGRGQASPLHF. The chain recombines TRBV20-1 with TRBJ1-6; 7 positions agree with TRBD1. Germline-derived CDR1 and CDR2 are DFQATT and SNEGSKA (reference sequence). This CDR3 is 15 amino acids long. Unmatched junction bases numbered 14, after V lost 5 bases and J lost 10 bases.

The V gene is TRBV20-1, the J gene TRBJ2-1; 8 nucleotides agree with TRBD2. The CDR3 is made up of 13 amino acids. Looked up from germline, CDR1 is DFQATT and CDR2 is SNEGSKA (reference sequence). J lost 6 bases, V lost 1 base, and 2 bases had no gene match. CDR3: CSARVAGSNEQFF. The CDR3 DNA reads TGCAGTGCTAGAGTAGCGGGGTCCAATGAGCAGTTCTTC.

This clonotype was detected ten times or more. V usage is TRBV6-1 and J usage is TRBJ1-6; the match to TRBD1 covers 8 bases. Per germline, CDR1 MNHNS and CDR2 SASEGT. The CDR3 is made up of 13 amino acids. The J segment lost 13 bases and the V segment lost 7 bases, leaving 9 bases of the junction unmatched. The DNA for the CDR3 is TGTGCCAGCACCCGAAACAGGGGGGGGCCCCTCCACTTT. This gives the protein CASTRNRGGPLHF.

The chain recombines TRBV29-1 with TRBJ2-2; D perhaps matches TRBD1 (5 bases). Germline assignment: CDR1 SQVTM and CDR2 ANQGSEA. The CDR3 consists of 13 residues. V was shortened by 6 bases and J by 0 bases, with 8 bases between the two germline ends. The CDR3: CSVSTANTGELFF. CDR3 nucleotides: TGCAGCGTATCGACAGCGAACACCGGGGAGCTGTTTTTT.

This clonotype was counted only a few times. V gene TRBV20-1 combines with J gene TRBJ2-7, with 7 bases identical to TRBD1. The junction had 15 bases not matched to a gene; V was cut back by 3 bases and J by 7 bases. The CDR3 has 15 residues. In germline, CDR1 is DFQATT, CDR2 SNEGSKA (reference sequence). The CDR3, as DNA: TGCAGTGCTAGTATGCGCCAGGGGGTCCCTCTAGAGCAGTACTTC. Protein sequence: CSASMRQGVPLEQYF.

The V call is TRBV5-1, the J call TRBJ1-2; 8 bases fit TRBD1. Trimming took 4 bases from V and 2 from J; bases not matched to a gene: 7. In germline, CDR1 is SGHRS, CDR2 YFSETQ. The CDR3 has 15 residues. DNA of the CDR3: TGCGCCAGCAGCAAGACAGGGGCCCCGAACTATGGCTACACCTTC. Its translation: CASSKTGAPNYGYTF. The full variable domain, its missing parts supplied by reference TRBV5-1 and TRBJ1-2, is KAGVTQTPRYLIKTRGQQVTLSCSPISGHRSVSWYQQTPGQGLQFLFEYFSETQRNKGNFPGRFSGRQFSNSRSEMNVSTLELGDSALYLCASSKTGAPNYGYTFGSGTRLTVV.

In this sample, this clonotype turned up a few times. The CDR3: CASSQRTRGRGQETQYF. The CDR3 DNA is TGCGCCAGCAGCCAAAGGACCCGAGGCAGGGGCCAAGAGACCCAGTACTTC. The chain carries TRBV4-1 and TRBJ2-5; D might be TRBD1 (6 bases). This CDR3 contains 17 residues. Per germline, CDR1 MGHRA and CDR2 YSYEKL. V was clipped by 2 bases and J by 1 base, with 17 bases between them.

The chain recombines TRBV29-1 with TRBJ1-2, with D hard to call. This CDR3 comprises 13 residues. CDR1 is SQVTM, CDR2 ANQGSEA, per germline. Trimming removed 0 bases at V and 4 bases at J, with 9 bases between. The CDR3 sequence: CSVEDRRRYGYTF. The CDR3 bases are TGCAGCGTTGAAGACCGGCGCCGCTATGGCTACACCTTC.

This clonotype showed up many times. The CDR3 coding sequence is TGTGCCTGGGGTCCAGATCTAAACGAGCAGTACTTC. Protein: CAWGPDLNEQYF. V usage is TRBV30 and J usage is TRBJ2-7, with unresolved D. There are 12 residues in the CDR3. Trimming took 5 bases from V and 5 from J, leaving 13 bases between them. Germline CDR1 and CDR2: GTSNPN and SVGIG (reference sequence).

This chain uses TRBV29-1 with TRBJ2-7; the D gene is possibly TRBD2 (6 bases). The CDR3 loop spans 12 amino acids. V was trimmed by 7 bases and J by 6 bases, leaving 16 bases between them. Germline CDR1 is SQVTM and CDR2 is ANQGSEA. The chain's CDR3 is CSGIGGATEQYF. In DNA, the CDR3 is TGCAGCGGTATAGGAGGGGCAACCGAGCAGTACTTC.

This clonotype was counted ten times or more. The chain combines TRBV6-1 with TRBJ1-5, with D unresolved. The CDR3 contains 16 residues. Trimming left V 2 bases short and J 2 bases short, with 13 bases between. Germline V gene sequence: CDR1 MNHNS, CDR2 SASEGT. The chain's CDR3 is CASSEIGDAGNQPQHF. CDR3 DNA: TGTGCCAGCAGTGAAATCGGGGATGCGGGCAATCAGCCCCAGCATTTT.

The DNA for the CDR3 is TGCGCCAGCAGGAGGGGCCGGACTGAAGCTTTCTTT. This codes for CASRRGRTEAFF. The chain joins TRBV10-2 to TRBJ1-1; D might be TRBD1 (5 bases). Between the trimmed V and J ends, which lost 6 bases and 5 bases, there was a span of 10 bases. Germline V gives CDR1 WSHSY, CDR2 SAAADI. The CDR3 covers 12 residues.

The sample holds many counts of this clonotype. The rearrangement uses TRBV28 and TRBJ1-2; D unclear. The CDR3 contains 14 residues. Germline CDR1 is MDHEN and CDR2 is SYDVKM. Trimming removed 6 bases at V and 4 bases at J, with 15 bases between. The CDR3 bases are TGTGCCAGCAGCCCTACCCCGGGGATCTATGGCTACACCTTC. Its translation: CASSPTPGIYGYTF.

This clonotype was seen a few times. This chain links TRBV20-1 with TRBJ2-1; 11 bases align to TRBD2. The germline gives CDR1 DFQATT, CDR2 SNEGSKA (reference sequence). This CDR3 has 15 amino acids. V gave up 4 bases and J gave up 5 bases; unmatched junction bases: 7. CDR3 amino acids: CSATGTSGTHNEQFF. The CDR3 coding sequence is TGCAGTGCTACCGGGACTAGCGGAACCCACAATGAGCAGTTCTTC.

This clonotype was seen ten or more times. This chain links TRBV11-3 with TRBJ1-1; D remains ambiguous. This CDR3 comprises 13 residues. CDR1 is SGHNT, CDR2 YENEEA, per germline. Deletions cut 0 bases from V and 8 bases from J, with 10 bases between. The CDR3 bases are TGTGCCAGCAGCTTAGAGAGACGCGACGAAGCTTTCTTT. It encodes CASSLERRDEAFF.

This clonotype was observed many times. The V gene is TRBV12-5, the J gene TRBJ2-5, with D perhaps being TRBD1 or TRBD2 (5 bases each). V shed 5 bases and J shed 2 bases, with 15 bases lying between them. Germline V gene data show CDR1 as LGHNT and CDR2 as FRNRAP. This CDR3 has 15 residues. The CDR3 is CASGPEGTAQETQYF. CDR3 bases: TGTGCTAGTGGTCCGGAAGGGACGGCGCAAGAGACCCAGTACTTC.

This clonotype was seen only a few times. The chain joins TRBV9 to TRBJ2-3, with 8 bases that match TRBD2. J was trimmed by 3 bases and V by 3 bases; bases with no gene match: 12. CDR1 is SGDLS and CDR2 is YYNGEE in the germline V gene. The CDR3 covers 17 residues. In DNA form, the CDR3 reads TGTGCCAGCAGCGATCCTCTAAGCGGGAGCCAAACAGATACGCAGTATTTT. Residues: CASSDPLSGSQTDTQYF.

This clonotype was seen many times. The chain combines TRBV28 with TRBJ1-2, with a possible D match to TRBD1 (6 bases). V gave up 5 bases and J gave up 0 bases, with 13 bases separating them. CDR3 size: 15 residues. The germline V gene encodes CDR1 MDHEN and CDR2 SYDVKM. The CDR3 here is CASSLGGGANYGYTF. CDR3 in DNA: TGTGCCAGCAGTCTAGGGGGGGGGGCTAACTATGGCTACACCTTC.

The table lists this clonotype with many counts. The gene calls are TRBV20-1 and TRBJ2-7; no reliable D call. Trimming stripped 4 bases from V and 2 bases from J, with 12 bases between. CDR1 and CDR2 (germline): DFQATT, SNEGSKA (reference sequence). The CDR3 covers 13 residues. The CDR3 loop reads CSANPGRPYEQYF. The CDR3 bases are TGCAGTGCTAACCCCGGACGGCCCTACGAGCAGTACTTC.

The chain combines TRBV5-1 with TRBJ2-1; the match to TRBD2 covers 9 bases. Germline V gene sequence: CDR1 SGHRS, CDR2 YFSETQ. CDR3 length: 18 amino acids. V lost 1 base to trimming and J lost 4 bases; unmatched junction nucleotides: 12. CDR3 nucleotide sequence: TGCGCCAGCAGCTTGACTAGCGGGCTAATGTTGGGATACAATGAGCAGTTCTTC. Encoded protein: CASSLTSGLMLGYNEQFF.